These T cell receptor beta chains were read from a single sample in a study of T cells in Graves' hyperthyroidism and ophthalmopathy. TCRdb fed the multiplex PCR reads into MiXCR, producing one record per CDR3 protein. The data hold more than 500,000 distinct CDR3 sequences, with roughly a sixth observed a single time. The material sequenced was blood. These receptors all come from a woman under 40 with Graves' ophthalmopathy. CDR3s include the opening cysteine and the closing phenylalanine or tryptophan. Some rows have no size entry. The others give once, few or many, or a class for an expanded clone.

j_gene,v_gene,abundance,CDR3aa
TRBJ2-7,TRBV28,many,CASTAGIFEQYF
TRBJ2-3,TRBV11-1,few,CASSFMRLAGGSTDTQYF
TRBJ1-5,TRBV5-1,NA,CASRGIPDSNQPQHF
TRBJ2-7,TRBV10-3,NA,CAIGRRQGRYEQYF
TRBJ2-3,TRBV20-1,many,CSARAGLAETSTDTQYF
TRBJ2-1,TRBV20-1,many,CSARLPSGRSYNEQFF
TRBJ2-7,TRBV27,NA,CASSVTAPGTGGLIHEQYF
TRBJ2-3,TRBV5-5,many,CASSLGVPSTDTQYF
TRBJ1-4,TRBV4-1,NA,CASSPDDRAANEKLFF
TRBJ2-7,TRBV28,many,CASSFSLGGSGEQYF
TRBJ1-1,TRBV2,many,CASSEEDRLWVGVQTEAFF
TRBJ2-5,TRBV6-1,many,CASSGRVYQETQYF
TRBJ2-3,TRBV30,once,CAFFRDTQYF
TRBJ2-3,TRBV20-1,many,CSASTSGDTDTQYF
TRBJ1-4,TRBV12-3/TRBV12-4,NA,CASMPGLSNEKLFF
TRBJ2-3,TRBV20-1,many,CSASLSAGTSAITDTQYF
TRBJ2-4,TRBV18,NA,CASSPLHGTFKNIQYF
TRBJ2-1,TRBV6-2/TRBV6-3,NA,CASSYSRGRAIYEQFF
TRBJ2-3,TRBV20-1,many,CSARRDQGDTQYF
TRBJ2-2,TRBV5-4,NA,CASSGTGGELFF
TRBJ2-7,TRBV27,NA,CASQTRFRSYEQYF
TRBJ2-2,TRBV7-6,many,CASSPIPGQGGTGELFF
TRBJ1-1,TRBV7-2,many,CASSSTRNTEAFF
TRBJ1-2,TRBV19,NA,CASSIGFRHHHGYTF
TRBJ2-3,TRBV29-1,few,CSTLEGWQDTQYF
TRBJ1-2,TRBV7-2,few,CASSLAVDGYTF
TRBJ2-1,TRBV3-1,NA,CASSQRPSTSGVTYNEQFF
TRBJ2-1,TRBV4-1,many,CASSQDWGLNANEQFF
TRBJ1-5,TRBV7-9,many,CASSLSLGNNQPQHF
TRBJ2-7,TRBV20-1,many,CSARDLVPGQGTYEQYF
TRBJ2-3,TRBV5-8,few,CASRFDSLGTPDTQYF
TRBJ2-1,TRBV5-5,NA,CASSSYSGRAHHNEQFF
TRBJ1-4,TRBV4-3,many,CASSQDQLVGQINEKLFF
TRBJ2-1,TRBV12-5,few,CASGFLVNEQFF
TRBJ2-5,TRBV6-6,many,CASSYPGQGSQTQYF
TRBJ2-7,TRBV5-1,NA,CASSLAPSTGNYEQYF
TRBJ2-2,TRBV20-1,NA,CSASESGANTGELFF
TRBJ2-2,TRBV11-3,many,CASRLTGDDGTGELFF
TRBJ2-7,TRBV28,many,CASRTPGTSGRETYYEQYF
TRBJ2-5,TRBV18,many,CASSPLSQETQYF
TRBJ1-1,TRBV7-2,many,CASSGGPANTEAFF
TRBJ2-1,TRBV10-1,NA,CASSGSREDNEQFF
TRBJ2-1,TRBV7-2,many,CASSLRWINEQFF
TRBJ1-1,TRBV7-2,few,CASSLRQGLLNTEAFF
TRBJ2-5,TRBV19,few,CASSMGGGLATQYF
TRBJ2-3,TRBV4-3,many,CASSQGQQHGTDTQYF
TRBJ2-3,TRBV6-2/TRBV6-3,many,CASSPGPTGADTQYF
TRBJ1-6,TRBV5-1,NA,CASSPRTNSPLHF